The 9 T cell receptor beta chains below all came from one sample that was sequenced in a study of high-grade serous ovarian cancer treatment subgroups. Tumor samples were taken before definitive surgery or chemotherapy. Assay used: immunoSEQ multiplex PCR; TCRdb lists only in-frame clones, some missing. The data show about 6,800 clones, roughly 85% seen once. Sequencing was carried out using tumor tissue. The receptors stem from a human donor with high-grade serous ovarian cancer.

By sample share, this clone is medium-sized (0.01 to 0.1%). The gene calls are TRBV4-1 and TRBJ1-5; the match to TRBD1 covers 7 bases. V shed 9 bases, J shed 2 bases, and the junction held 7 bases outside the gene matches. The germline V gene has CDR1 MGHRA and CDR2 YSYEKL. CDR3 length equals 14 residues. CDR3 region: CASETGDGNQPQHF. The CDR3 coding sequence is TGCGCCAGTGAAACAGGGGACGGCAATCAGCCCCAGCATTTT.

V gene TRBV6-1 combines with J gene TRBJ2-7; 8 nucleotides agree with TRBD1. Germline assignment: CDR1 MNHNS and CDR2 SASEGT. CDR3 length: 14 residues. The V segment lost 10 bases and the J segment 3 bases; nucleotides outside the gene matches: 11. DNA for the CDR3: TGTGCCACCTCTACTGACAGGGGAATCTACGAGCAGTACTTC. Its protein product is CATSTDRGIYEQYF.

J is TRBJ2-3 and V is TRBV5-4; 13 bases match TRBD2. The CDR3 extends over 17 amino acids. The V and J ends lost 4 bases and 6 bases, in that order; junction bases with no gene match: 11. Germline-derived CDR1 and CDR2 are SGHNT and YYREEE (reference sequence). The CDR3 sequence: CASSQRLAGGPGDTQYF. CDR3 DNA: TGTGCCAGCAGCCAACGACTAGCGGGGGGCCCAGGGGATACGCAGTATTTT.

The genes are TRBV19 and TRBJ2-7; perhaps TRBD2 as D (7 bases). Trimming pared 5 bases from V and 2 bases from J, leaving 13 bases between. In germline, CDR1 is LNHDA, CDR2 SQIVND (reference sequence). This CDR3 comprises 14 residues. The CDR3 is CASSDPGGPYEQYF. Here the CDR3 DNA reads TGTGCCAGTAGTGATCCGGGGGGCCCCTACGAGCAGTACTTC.

This clone was detected only once. V and J are TRBV12-2 and TRBJ2-1; the table's D call TRBD2 went unverified against the DNA. TRBV12-2 is reported as a pseudogene. The CDR3 is 15 amino acids. The CDR3 DNA sequence: TGTGCAAGTCGCTTAGGCGGGATCTCCTACAATGAGCAGTTCTTC. Amino acids: CASRLGGISYNEQFF.

The V call is TRBV18, the J call TRBJ2-5, with D maybe TRBD2 (6 bases). The CDR3 extends over 12 amino acids. The V and J ends lost 8 bases and 1 base respectively, with 8 bases between them. CDR1 KGHSH and CDR2 LQKENI come from the germline V gene. The CDR3 DNA is TGTGCCAGCCGGGGGACCCAAGAGACCCAGTACTTC. It specifies CASRGTQETQYF.

V is TRBV5-6 and J is TRBJ2-5; 16 bases match TRBD2. The CDR3 runs to 17 residues. Germline loops: CDR1 SGHDT, CDR2 YYEEEE. Trimming at V came to 4 bases and at J to 4 bases, leaving 7 bases not matched to a gene. CDR3 amino acids: CASSPGLAGGPGETQYF. The CDR3 DNA follows: TGTGCCAGCAGCCCGGGACTAGCGGGGGGGCCCGGAGAGACCCAGTACTTC. The variable domain in full, with the rest retrieved from reference TRBV5-6 and TRBJ2-5, is DAGVTQSPTHLIKTRGQQVTLRCSPKSGHDTVSWYQQALGQGPQFIFQYYEEEERQRGNFPDRFSGHQFPNYSSELNVNALLLGDSALYLCASSPGLAGGPGETQYFGPGTRLLVL.

The rearrangement uses TRBV4-1 and TRBJ1-2; 7 nucleotides agree with TRBD1. V lost 2 bases and J lost 6; bases outside the gene matches: 12. Germline V gene sequence: CDR1 MGHRA, CDR2 YSYEKL. The CDR3 extends over 16 amino acids. Here the CDR3 reads CASSQPRQGPRNGYTF. CDR3 nucleotide sequence: TGCGCCAGCAGCCAACCAAGACAGGGCCCGAGGAATGGCTACACCTTC.

This chain joins TRBV7-2 and TRBJ2-4, with 11 bases that match TRBD2. The germline CDR1 and CDR2 sequences are SGHTA and FQGNSA. Trimming cost V 1 base and J 5 bases; bases outside gene matches: 10. The CDR3 loop spans 18 amino acids. CDR3 bases: TGTGCCAGCAGCTTAGATGGAGTTAGCGGGGGGGCAGAAAACATTCAGTACTTC. Amino acid sequence: CASSLDGVSGGAENIQYF. Variable domain in full (rest from reference TRBV7-2 and TRBJ2-4): GAGVSQSPSNKVTEKGKDVELRCDPISGHTALYWYRQSLGQGLEFLIYFQGNSAPDKSGLPSDRFSAERTGGSVSTLTIQRTQQEDSAVYLCASSLDGVSGGAENIQYFGAGTRLSVL.